This T cell receptor beta chain derives from a study of identifying expanded T cells in peripheral blood. Findings and caveats of the study: Approximately two-week clone count variance significantly increased as total template count grew. Over about two and four weeks, about 17 and 20 clones changed, versus roughly 1.1 between replicates.

The length of the CDR3 is 16 residues. The germline V gene encodes CDR1 KGHSH and CDR2 LQKENI. V gave up 0 bases and J gave up 5 bases; unmatched junction bases: 9. The data were produced by immunoSEQ multiplex PCR, yet TCRdb's version contains in-frame clones alone and is incomplete. The table has 80,000 to 90,000 clones, around 91% seen once; the top ten hold around 2.8%. In regard to this clone: Its matching antigen is unknown.

Collection occurred without any documented infections or immune events in donors. The rearrangement joins TRBV18 to TRBJ1-1; 7 bases match TRBD1. The receptor was derived from a person between 18 and 75 years old in good health. Sample: blood. The CDR3 sequence: CASSPPSQGSDTEAFF. The CDR3 DNA follows: TGTGCCAGCTCACCACCATCACAGGGGAGTGATACTGAAGCTTTCTTT.